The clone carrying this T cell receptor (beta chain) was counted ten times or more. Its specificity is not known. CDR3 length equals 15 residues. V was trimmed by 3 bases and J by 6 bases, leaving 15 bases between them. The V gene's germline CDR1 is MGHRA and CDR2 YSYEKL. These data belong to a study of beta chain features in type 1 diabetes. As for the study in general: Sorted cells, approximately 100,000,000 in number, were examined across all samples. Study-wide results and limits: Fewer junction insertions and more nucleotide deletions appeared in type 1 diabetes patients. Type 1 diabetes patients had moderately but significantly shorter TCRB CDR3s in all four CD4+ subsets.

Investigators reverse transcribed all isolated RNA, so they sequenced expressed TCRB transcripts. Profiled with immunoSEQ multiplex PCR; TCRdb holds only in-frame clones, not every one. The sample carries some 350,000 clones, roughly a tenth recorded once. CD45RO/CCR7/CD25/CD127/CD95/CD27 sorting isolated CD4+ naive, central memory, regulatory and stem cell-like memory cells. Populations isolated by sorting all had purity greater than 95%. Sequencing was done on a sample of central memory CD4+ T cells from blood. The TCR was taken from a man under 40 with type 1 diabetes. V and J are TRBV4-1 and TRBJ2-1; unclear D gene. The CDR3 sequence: CASSHMSSERNEQFF. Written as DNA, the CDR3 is TGCGCCAGCAGCCATATGAGCAGCGAACGCAATGAGCAGTTCTTC.